Listed below are T cell receptor beta chains from one sample, sequenced in a study of T cells in Graves' hyperthyroidism and ophthalmopathy. TCRdb reprocessed the multiplex PCR reads via MiXCR and lists one record per CDR3 protein. The top ten hold around 50% of the sample, which has a few hundred thousand distinct CDR3 sequences, roughly 22% seen once. Specimen: blood. Every receptor here comes from a woman in her sixties or seventies with Graves' ophthalmopathy. Both conserved end residues are part of each CDR3. A D gene is named only where the DNA matches it firmly. Clone size is not always given. Where it is, it says once, few, many or a class for expanded clones.

clone_size j_call v_call d_call cdr3_nt cdr3_aa
NA TRBJ2-1 TRBV29-1 TRBD2 TGCAGCGTAAGCGGGAGGGTCCATTCTAGCTCCTACAATGAGCAGTTCTTC CSVSGRVHSSSYNEQFF
many TRBJ2-2 TRBV28 NA TGTGCCATCCTGCCGGGACACGGAGGAACCGGGGAGCTGTTTTTT CAILPGHGGTGELFF
NA TRBJ1-1 TRBV7-8 NA TGTGCCAGCAGCTTAACCCGTACAGGGAACACTGAAGCTTTCTTT CASSLTRTGNTEAFF
NA TRBJ1-1 TRBV9 NA TGTGCCAGCAGCGTAGGGGGGGACCAAGCTTTCTTT CASSVGGDQAFF
NA TRBJ2-7 TRBV2 TRBD1 TGTGCCAGCAGTGAAGTTGGACAGGTATCCCGCGAGCAGTACTTC CASSEVGQVSREQYF
NA TRBJ1-5 TRBV10-2 NA TGCGCCAGCAGTGCGCTCGACAGTTGGAGTAAAAAGACCCAGCATTTT CASSALDSWSKKTQHF
many TRBJ2-6 TRBV12-5 NA TGTGCTAGTGGTTCCCCAGGGCCTGGGGCCAACGTCCTGACTTTC CASGSPGPGANVLTF
few TRBJ2-1 TRBV20-1 TRBD2 TGCAGTGCTATTCCGGGACTAGCGCCATACGATTACAATGAGCAGTTCTTC CSAIPGLAPYDYNEQFF
NA TRBJ2-1 TRBV6-5 NA TGTGCCAGCAGTTACGCTCAAGGACTACGGAACAATGAGCAGTTCTTC CASSYAQGLRNNEQFF
NA TRBJ1-1 TRBV14 TRBD1 TGTGCCAGCAGCCGTAACAGGGGGGCGAACACTGAAGCTTTCTTT CASSRNRGANTEAFF
many TRBJ1-4 TRBV2 NA TGTGCCACCACGAGGGGTCTGGAAGAAAAACTGTTTTTT CATTRGLEEKLFF
NA TRBJ2-7 TRBV29-1 NA TGCAGCGTTGAGAACAGTTTCTACGAGCAGTACTTC CSVENSFYEQYF
few TRBJ2-2 TRBV3-1 TRBD1 TGTGCCAGCAGCCAACAATCACGACAGGGTTTTTGGCCCGGGGAGCTGTTTTTT CASSQQSRQGFWPGELFF
many TRBJ1-2 TRBV6-1 NA TGTGCCAGCAGTGAAACCGGGTCGGTATATGGCTACACCTTC CASSETGSVYGYTF
NA TRBJ2-3 TRBV3-1 TRBD1 TGTGCCAGCAATCAGAGGACAGGGAACACAGATACGCAGTATTTT CASNQRTGNTDTQYF
many TRBJ1-1 TRBV7-2 TRBD1 TGTGCCAGCAGCTTAGCCACAGGGGCGAACACTGAAGCTTTCTTT CASSLATGANTEAFF
NA TRBJ2-4 TRBV7-9 TRBD2 TGTGCCAGCAGCTTACCTAGCGGTAAAAACATTCAGTACTTC CASSLPSGKNIQYF
once TRBJ2-5 TRBV9 NA TGTGCCAGCAGCGTAGGGGGTCGACAAGAGACCCAGTACTTC CASSVGGRQETQYF
few TRBJ1-1 TRBV28 TRBD1 TGTGCCAGCAGTTTACGCTTGGGACAGGGCCTCACTGAAGCTTTCTTT CASSLRLGQGLTEAFF
NA TRBJ2-3 TRBV12-3/TRBV12-4 NA TGTGCCAGCAGCCCGTTCGCGACTAGCACAGATACGCAGTATTTT CASSPFATSTDTQYF
NA TRBJ2-2 TRBV29-1 NA TGCAGCGTTGAGACCGGGAACACACCGGAGGGCGGGGAGCTGTTTTTT CSVETGNTPEGGELFF
NA TRBJ2-3 TRBV5-1 TRBD1 TGCGCCAGCGGCTACAGGGGGCGGACAGATACGCAGTATTTT CASGYRGRTDTQYF
NA TRBJ2-5 TRBV12-3/TRBV12-4 TRBD2 TGTGCCAGCAGTCGACTCCTAGCGGAGCAAGAGACCCAGTACTTC CASSRLLAEQETQYF
few TRBJ1-1 TRBV7-8 NA TGTGCCAGCAGCTTATCTACCGGGGTGAACATAGACGCTGAAGCTTTCTTT CASSLSTGVNIDAEAFF
few TRBJ2-3 TRBV13 TRBD2 TGTGCCAGCAGCTCCGGGACTAGCGGAGGCACAGATACGCAGTATTTT CASSSGTSGGTDTQYF
many TRBJ1-1 TRBV20-1 NA TGCAGTGCTAGGATTCCGGCGAACACTGAAGCTTTCTTT CSARIPANTEAFF
few TRBJ2-7 TRBV7-9 TRBD1 TGTGCCAGCAGCTCAACAGGGGGCCCTTTCTCCTACGAGCAGTACTTC CASSSTGGPFSYEQYF
NA TRBJ2-5 TRBV5-4 NA TGTGCCAGCAGCTTGGATCGGGGGGCACGAGAGACCCAGTACTTC CASSLDRGARETQYF
NA TRBJ1-2 TRBV6-2/TRBV6-3 NA TGTGCCAGCAGTTACTCGGGGAGATCTTCCTATGGCTACACCTTC CASSYSGRSSYGYTF
few TRBJ2-1 TRBV5-1 NA TGCGCCAGCAGCTTGGACAAAAGCGGCAATGAGCAGTTCTTC CASSLDKSGNEQFF
NA TRBJ1-6 TRBV7-9 NA TGTGCCAGCAGCCCCAGGACGGGAATTAATTCACCCCTCCACTTT CASSPRTGINSPLHF
few TRBJ1-3 TRBV15 NA TGTGCCACCAGCACTGGTGGCTCTGGAAACACCATATATTTT CATSTGGSGNTIYF
NA TRBJ2-3 TRBV3-1 TRBD2 TGTGCCAGCAGCTCATTCTGCGGGAGGGAGGGAGGTACGCAGTATTTT CASSSFCGREGGTQYF
NA TRBJ2-1 TRBV12-5 TRBD2 TGTGCTAGTGGTTTGGAAAGCGGGAGGATGTACAATGAGCAGTTCTTC CASGLESGRMYNEQFF
many TRBJ1-2 TRBV2 NA TGTGCCAGCAGGGAAACAGGGACTAACTATGGCTACACCTTC CASRETGTNYGYTF
many TRBJ2-5 TRBV2 NA TGTGCCAGCAGTGGAGAGGCTAGGACCCAGTACTTC CASSGEARTQYF
NA TRBJ2-3 TRBV7-8 TRBD2 TGTGCCAGCAGCTTCGGACTAGCGGGGGCGTACACAGATACGCAGTATTTT CASSFGLAGAYTDTQYF
many TRBJ1-1 TRBV2 NA TGTGCCAGCGTCCGGGGCGCAAAAAACACTGAAGCTTTCTTT CASVRGAKNTEAFF
NA TRBJ1-6 TRBV2 TRBD1 TGTGCCAGCAGTGAAACAGGGGGCTATTCACCCCTCCACTTT CASSETGGYSPLHF
many TRBJ1-4 TRBV27 TRBD1 TGTGCCAGCAGCTTATTCGGACAGGGGGATGAAAAACTGTTTTTT CASSLFGQGDEKLFF
NA TRBJ2-3 TRBV10-3 TRBD2 TGTGCCATCAGTGAGTCAGGAGCGGGGAGCAATCAGCCCCAGTATTTT CAISESGAGSNQPQYF
few TRBJ1-2 TRBV20-1 NA TGCAGTGCCAGAGAGGGGGACGGTGGAGCGCGTGGCTACACCTTC CSAREGDGGARGYTF
few TRBJ1-2 TRBV15 TRBD1 TGTGCCACCAGCAGAGATTATACAGGGGGCACCTATGGCTACACCTTC CATSRDYTGGTYGYTF
NA TRBJ1-4 TRBV5-1 TRBD1 TGCGCCAGCAGCCGGGACAGGGCCTTTGGGGAAAAACTGTTTTTT CASSRDRAFGEKLFF
NA TRBJ1-6 TRBV11-2 NA TGTGCCAGCAGCCCCTCAGTGAATTCACCCCTCCACTTT CASSPSVNSPLHF
few TRBJ2-1 TRBV27 TRBD2 TGTGCCAGCAGCTCGCCGACTAGACTAGCGGGAGCGGGTGAGCAGTTCTTC CASSSPTRLAGAGEQFF
NA TRBJ2-1 TRBV3-1 TRBD2 TGTGCCAGCAGCCAGGATACTAGCGGAATATACAATGAGCAGTTCTTC CASSQDTSGIYNEQFF
many TRBJ1-5 TRBV11-2 TRBD1 TGTGCCAGCAGCGCAAACAGGGGGCGCGATCAGCCCCAGCATTTT CASSANRGRDQPQHF
few TRBJ2-5 TRBV6-1 NA TGTGCCAGCAGTGCCCCTCGGGGACGGAGGTACCAAGAGACCCAGTACTTC CASSAPRGRRYQETQYF
few TRBJ2-7 TRBV6-5 NA TGTGCCAGCAGTTCCCTGGAAAGGCCCTACGAGCAGTACTTC CASSSLERPYEQYF